One TCR beta chain is described in this entry. Its specificity is not known. One junction end disagrees with the germline gene, perhaps due to a read error. These data are taken from a study of PD-1 blockade in mismatch repair-deficient tumors. Study-wide background: Patients had around 11 mismatch repair-deficient cancer types and were previously treated and progressing. Regarding the study as a whole: After pembrolizumab, tumor-resident clones rose rapidly, then generally contracted before radiologic responses.

Here immunoSEQ multiplex PCR was the method, and the copy in TCRdb shows in-frame clones only, minus some. Among tens of thousands of clones listed, approximately 78% were seen once. All patients were mismatch repair deficient, assessed by either PCR or immunohistochemistry. TCR sequencing covered a few patients who responded to pembrolizumab. This TCR was recovered from an adult with mismatch repair-deficient cancer. Source: peripheral blood, taken 2 weeks after starting pembrolizumab.

CDR3 bases: TGCGCCAGCAGCCAATGGGGTGGGACCCCTTTTCGTTTT. Protein sequence: CASSQWGGTPFRF. V usage is TRBV4-3 and J usage is TRBJ1-4; the D gene is possibly TRBD1 (5 bases). The CDR3 has 13 residues. The germline CDR1 and CDR2 sequences are LGHNA and YSLEER.